The next 24 T cell receptor beta chains were all read from a single sample in a study of regulatory T cells in long-lasting Graves disease. The time point here: newly diagnosed GD, antithyroid drugs for less than 3 months. Construction of the TCR library relied on RNA isolated from PBMCs. Researchers made TCR beta libraries by using iRepertoire HTBI primers and running Arm-PCR on CDR3 regions. TCRdb re-called the multiplex PCR reads through MiXCR, storing one row per CDR3 protein. The top ten hold roughly an eighth of the sample, which has approximately 470,000 distinct CDR3 sequences, about 16% seen once. This same sample was also taken into another study, of T cells in Graves' hyperthyroidism and ophthalmopathy.

Here the sequenced sample was peripheral blood mononuclear cells (PBMCs), taken at new diagnosis, from a patient treated with antithyroid drugs. The origin of the receptors is a middle-aged man with Graves disease.

This clonotype was detected ten times or more. Germline is not matched at one junction end, which may reflect a read error. V usage is TRBV5-1 and J usage is TRBJ2-7; 10 nucleotides agree with TRBD1. There are 14 residues in the CDR3. CDR1 SGHRS and CDR2 YFSETQ come from the germline V gene. CDR3 sequence (DNA): TGTGCCAGCAGCTTTGGGGACAGGGGATACGAGCAGTACTTC. It is translated as CASSFGDRGYEQYF.

The chain links TRBV19 to TRBJ1-5; D might be TRBD1 (5 bases). The CDR3 runs 13 residues. Germline CDR1 LNHDA, CDR2 SQIVND (reference sequence). V lost 10 bases and J lost 4, with 14 bases in between. CDR3 sequence: CATTGVRNQPQHF. CDR3 DNA: TGTGCCACTACGGGGGTTCGAAATCAGCCCCAGCATTTT.

This clonotype appeared many times. At one of its ends the junction is not consistent with the germline gene, which may arise from a read error. The chain couples TRBV2 to TRBJ2-7; no firm D call. CDR3 length: 15 amino acids. Germline assignment: CDR1 SNHLY and CDR2 FYNNEI. The CDR3 nucleotides read TGTGCCAGCAGCGAAGACGTCCGCCTCGGGTACGAGCAGTACTTC. Translated, it gives CASSEDVRLGYEQYF.

With regard to this clonotype: Given a much more abundant clone one base away, this may be a read error. The J gene is TRBJ2-3, the V gene TRBV6-2 or TRBV6-3, with TRBD2 matching over 9 bases. Germline assignment: CDR1 MNHEY and CDR2 SVGEGT. The CDR3 is 16 amino acids. The junction had 4 bases not matched to a gene; V was cut back by 0 bases and J by 3 bases. The CDR3 is CASSYSGSGSTDTQYF. CDR3 nucleotides: TGTGCCAGCAGTTACTCGGGTAGCGGGAGTACAGATACGCAGTATTTT.

There are a few counts of this clonotype. V gene TRBV5-1 combines with J gene TRBJ2-7, with 7 nucleotides matching TRBD1. V trimming: 0 bases; J trimming: 7 bases; junction bases outside the gene matches: 4. The CDR3 totals 13 residues. The germline V gene has CDR1 SGHRS and CDR2 YFSETQ. The CDR3 loop reads CASSLVVTGEQYF. In DNA, the CDR3 is TGCGCCAGCAGCTTGGTTGTGACAGGGGAGCAGTACTTC.

Remarks on this clonotype: A much larger clone differs from this one at a single base, so this may be a read error. The rearrangement uses TRBV15 and TRBJ1-1, with a possible D match to TRBD1 (5 bases). The CDR3 contains 13 residues. Germline V lookup: CDR1 LNHNV, CDR2 YYDKDF (reference sequence). In DNA, the CDR3 is TGTGCCACCAGCGGAGAGGGGAGCACTGAAGCTTTCTTT. Translated, it gives CATSGEGSTEAFF.

This clonotype was seen repeatedly, ten times or more. The J gene is TRBJ2-7, the V gene TRBV19; D gene uncertain. Germline V gives CDR1 LNHDA, CDR2 SQIVND (reference sequence). The V end was cut by 0 bases, the J end by 3 bases, with 15 bases between. This CDR3 comprises 16 residues. This chain's CDR3 is CASSIDGFGRYYEQYF. The DNA of the CDR3 is TGTGCCAGTAGTATAGATGGCTTTGGCAGGTACTACGAGCAGTACTTC.

The chain is built from TRBV9 and TRBJ2-7, with unresolved D. V was pared by 0 bases and J by 6 bases, with 10 bases between. In germline, CDR1 is SGDLS, CDR2 YYNGEE. CDR3 length: 13 residues. Here the CDR3 DNA reads TGTGCCAGCAGCGTAGATCCAGGTAGCGAGCAGTACTTC. This encodes CASSVDPGSEQYF.

This clonotype was seen ten or more times. The rearrangement uses TRBV6-1 and TRBJ1-1, with D perhaps matching TRBD1 (5 bases). The CDR3 runs 14 residues. Germline lookup yields CDR1 MNHNS and CDR2 SASEGT. Trimming pared 6 bases from V and 5 bases from J, leaving 16 bases between. The CDR3 nucleotides read TGTGCCAGCAGGCAACAAAGGGGTTATACTGAAGCTTTCTTT. Its translation is CASRQQRGYTEAFF.

In this sample, this clonotype turned up many times. J is TRBJ2-3 and V is TRBV7-2, with 11 bases matching TRBD2. The CDR3 is made up of 15 amino acids. CDR1 and CDR2 from the germline V gene are SGHTA and FQGNSA. Trimming at V came to 6 bases and at J to 4 bases, leaving 6 bases not matched to a gene. CDR3 amino acids: CASRPGTSGSDTQYF. In DNA, the CDR3 is TGTGCCAGCAGACCTGGGACTAGCGGATCAGATACGCAGTATTTT.

This clonotype was counted at least ten times. The rearrangement joins TRBV27 to TRBJ2-2; 9 bases line up with TRBD1. The CDR3 covers 16 residues. Germline loops: CDR1 MNHEY, CDR2 SMNVEV (reference sequence). V dropped 5 bases and J dropped 7; count of bases not matched to a gene: 11. CDR3 nucleotide sequence: TGTGCCAGCAGTCCTGCCGGGACAGGGATGATCGGGGAGCTGTTTTTT. Translating gives CASSPAGTGMIGELFF.

This clonotype was counted at least ten times. The chain couples TRBV3-1 to TRBJ2-5; 7 positions match TRBD1. Looked up from germline, CDR1 is LGHDT and CDR2 is YNNKEL (reference sequence). V trimming: 1 base; J trimming: 5 bases; junction bases outside the gene matches: 7. The CDR3 loop spans 15 amino acids. The CDR3 reads CASSQVDRFLETQYF. The CDR3 DNA is TGTGCCAGCAGCCAAGTGGACAGGTTCTTGGAGACCCAGTACTTC.

This clonotype was found a few times. The J gene is TRBJ1-1, the V gene TRBV29-1, with TRBD1 matching 10 bases. V lost 6 bases, J lost 4 bases, and 5 bases stayed unmatched. The CDR3 is made up of 13 amino acids. CDR1 and CDR2 from the germline V gene are SQVTM and ANQGSEA. The CDR3 coding sequence is TGCAGCGTAAGACAGGGGGCGATCACTGAAGCTTTCTTT. Encoded protein: CSVRQGAITEAFF.

The chain employs TRBV20-1 and TRBJ2-2; the D is unclear. Germline V gene sequence: CDR1 DFQATT, CDR2 SNEGSKA (reference sequence). The CDR3 is 8 amino acids. The CDR3 loop is CRVEELFF. CDR3 DNA sequence: TGCAGGGTAGAAGAGCTGTTTTTT.

This clonotype was detected many times. The rearrangement uses TRBV2 and TRBJ2-5, with a tentative D call TRBD1 (5 bases). Germline CDR1 and CDR2: SNHLY and FYNNEI. The CDR3 loop spans 14 amino acids. Trimming removed 5 bases at V and 5 bases at J, with 15 bases between. CDR3 sequence reads: CASSPRQLGETQYF. The CDR3 coding sequence is TGTGCCAGCAGTCCAAGACAGTTGGGGGAGACCCAGTACTTC.

The V call is TRBV12-3 or TRBV12-4, the J call TRBJ1-2; D unresolved. The CDR3 runs to 14 residues. V lost 8 bases and J 3 bases, leaving 16 bases between the germline ends. As DNA, the CDR3 is TGTGCCAGCCGCGAGTATAGCGGACACTATGGCTACACCTTC. This sequence encodes CASREYSGHYGYTF.

This chain joins TRBV4-1 and TRBJ2-3; perhaps TRBD2 as D (5 bases). The CDR3 runs to 14 residues. V was cut by 2 bases and J by 6 bases, with 12 bases left in between. Germline CDR1 MGHRA, CDR2 YSYEKL. CDR3 residues: CASSQPGPGDTQYF. As DNA, the CDR3 is TGCGCCAGCAGCCAACCTGGACCGGGGGATACGCAGTATTTT.

This clonotype was observed many times. The chain links TRBV28 to TRBJ2-1; TRBD2 matches at 16 bases. J gave up 12 bases and V 2 bases, and 1 base lay outside the gene matches. CDR3 size: 14 residues. Germline V gene lookup returns CDR1 MDHEN and CDR2 SYDVKM. Here the CDR3 DNA reads TGTGCCAGCAGTTTAGGGACTAGCGGGAGGGTGCAGTTCTTC. Amino acid sequence: CASSLGTSGRVQFF.

The chain has TRBV11-2 and TRBJ2-7; 13 nucleotides line up with TRBD2. Germline V gene data show CDR1 as SGHAT and CDR2 as FQNNGV. The CDR3 runs to 16 residues. The V segment lost 5 bases and the J segment 3 bases; nucleotides outside the gene matches: 7. The CDR3 nucleotides read TGTGCCAGCAGCCCTTGGACTAGCGGGGGATTCTACGAGCAGTACTTC. It is translated as CASSPWTSGGFYEQYF. Together with reference TRBV11-2 and TRBJ2-7, the CDR3 gives the full variable domain: EAGVAQSPRYKIIEKRQSVAFWCNPISGHATLYWYQQILGQGPKLLIQFQNNGVVDDSQLPKDRFSAERLKGVDSTLKIQPAKLEDSAVYLCASSPWTSGGFYEQYFGPGTRLTVT.

This clonotype was observed many times. The V and J genes are TRBV6-1 and TRBJ1-1, with TRBD1 matching over 7 bases. Trimming removed 6 bases from V and 4 bases from J; junction bases left unmatched: 5. CDR3 length: 13 amino acids. CDR1 is MNHNS and CDR2 is SASEGT in the germline V gene. The DNA for the CDR3 is TGTGCCAGCAGGCCCGACAGGGCCACTGAAGCTTTCTTT. Amino acid sequence: CASRPDRATEAFF.

This clonotype was seen a handful of times. This sequence joins TRBV7-3 and TRBJ2-3; TRBD2 might be the D (6 bases). CDR1 is SGHTA and CDR2 is FQGTGA in the germline V gene. The CDR3 consists of 17 residues. V shed 1 base and J shed 3 bases, with 17 bases lying between them. Written as DNA, the CDR3 is TGTGCCAGCAGCTTAATACCGGGCGGGACCGGTACAGATACGCAGTATTTT. It translates to CASSLIPGGTGTDTQYF. Combining the CDR3 with reference TRBV7-3 and TRBJ2-3 gives the whole variable domain GAGVSQTPSNKVTEKGKYVELRCDPISGHTALYWYRQSLGQGPEFLIYFQGTGAADDSGLPNDRFFAVRPEGSVSTLKIQRTERGDSAVYLCASSLIPGGTGTDTQYFGPGTRLTVL.

The chain uses TRBV10-3 and TRBJ2-1; 11 positions agree with TRBD1. CDR3 length: 16 amino acids. The V segment lost 6 bases and the J segment 9 bases; nucleotides outside the gene matches: 13. Germline V lookup: CDR1 ENHRY, CDR2 SYGVKD. The CDR3 loop is CAISKAGTGGFGEQFF. The CDR3 nucleotides read TGTGCCATCAGCAAGGCCGGGACAGGGGGATTTGGTGAGCAGTTCTTC.

This chain joins TRBV5-6 and TRBJ1-1, with D possibly matching TRBD1 (5 bases). V was clipped by 4 bases and J by 4 bases, with 14 bases between them. Germline loops: CDR1 SGHDT, CDR2 YYEEEE. The CDR3 consists of 14 residues. This CDR3 reads CASSEWGRGTEAFF. The CDR3 DNA reads as TGTGCCAGCAGCGAATGGGGGAGGGGCACTGAAGCTTTCTTT. The full variable domain, in which reference TRBV5-6 and TRBJ1-1 provide the parts outside the CDR3, is DAGVTQSPTHLIKTRGQQVTLRCSPKSGHDTVSWYQQALGQGPQFIFQYYEEEERQRGNFPDRFSGHQFPNYSSELNVNALLLGDSALYLCASSEWGRGTEAFFGQGTRLTVV.

This clonotype was seen more than once but under ten times. CDR3 DNA sequence: TGTGCCAGCAGTACTGGACCGGGACCACCCGGGGAGCTGTTTTTT. As protein: CASSTGPGPPGELFF. The V call is TRBV6-1, the J call TRBJ2-2, with D perhaps being TRBD1 or TRBD2 (5 bases each). This CDR3 is built from 15 residues. V lost 5 bases to trimming and J lost 6 bases, with 16 bases between them. CDR1 and CDR2 (germline): MNHNS, SASEGT.